This TCR beta chain is from a study of long-term antiretroviral therapy in people with HIV. Background on the study: The oldest samples precede the 2015 immediate-ART recommendation by about a decade. The study, taken as a whole, reports: No data were available on ART adherence, viral resistance or therapy changes.

DNA was extracted from about 1-10 million thawed cryopreserved PBMC. The libraries were made with immunoSEQ v3.0 at survey level. The repertoire was sequenced with immunoSEQ multiplex PCR; TCRdb's copy has only in-frame clones and lacks some. Here the sample spans approximately 11,000 clones, about four fifths being singletons. Remarks on this clone: Its antigen is unknown.

The CDR3 contains 13 residues. Per germline, CDR1 WSHSY and CDR2 SAAADI. Trimming shortened V by 5 bases and J by 2 bases, and 8 bases separated the two germline ends. The source material was unsorted PBMCs, sampled 1.8 years after starting antiretroviral therapy. The TCR comes from a man in his forties with HIV. The chain is built from TRBV10-2 and TRBJ2-3; a weak D match, TRBD1 (5 bases). In DNA, the CDR3 is TGCGCCAGCAGTCGGACAACCACAGATACGCAGTATTTT. Translation gives CASSRTTTDTQYF.